One and the same sample provided the 7 T cell receptor beta chains below, sequenced in a study of T cell responses to AZD1222 COVID-19 vaccine. Using immunoSEQ multiplex PCR, the repertoire was profiled, and TCRdb retains in-frame clones only, with some absent. The sample includes over 150,000 clones, just over 85% of them seen just once. This specimen consisted of peripheral blood, obtained on day 0 of AZD1222 vaccination. The receptors shown here come from an adult in good health.

This chain connects TRBV19 to TRBJ1-5; 10 nucleotides match TRBD1. This CDR3 contains 15 residues. V was clipped by 7 bases and J by 9 bases; unmatched bases: 12. Germline V CDR1 and CDR2: LNHDA, SQIVND (reference sequence). DNA of the CDR3: TGTGCCAGTACTTTTGGGGACAGGGGTCGGTGGCCCCAGCATTTT. As protein: CASTFGDRGRWPQHF.

As to this clone: One end of the junction is discordant with germline, which a read error may explain. V usage is TRBV7-7 and J usage is TRBJ1-3; D perhaps matches TRBD1 (5 bases). The CDR3 loop spans 14 amino acids. Germline V gives CDR1 SSHAT, CDR2 FNYEAQ (reference sequence). CDR3 sequence reads: CASSRGGAGNTIYF. The CDR3 DNA reads as TGTGCTAGCAGCCGAGGAGGGGCTGGAAACACCATATATTTT.

This chain uses TRBV11-3 with TRBJ2-1; weak D call: TRBD1 (5 bases). This CDR3 region has 15 residues. Germline V gives CDR1 SGHNT, CDR2 YENEEA. V lost 1 base, J lost 8 bases, and 15 bases lay in between. In DNA, the CDR3 is TGTGCCAGCAGCTTAGGATGGGGCCCTTTGTATGAGCAGTTCTTC. As protein: CASSLGWGPLYEQFF. The full variable domain, with the rest looked up from reference TRBV11-3 and TRBJ2-1, is EAGVVQSPRYKIIEKKQPVAFWCNPISGHNTLYWYLQNLGQGPELLIRYENEEAVDDSQLPKDRFSAERLKGVDSTLKIQPAELGDSAVYLCASSLGWGPLYEQFFGPGTRLTVL.

This chain joins TRBV7-6 and TRBJ1-1, with TRBD1 as a possible D gene (6 bases). V was shortened by 6 bases and J by 5 bases, with 19 bases between the two germline ends. The CDR3 has 15 amino acids. The germline gives CDR1 SGHVS, CDR2 FNYEAQ. This CDR3 is CASRPVQGRWTEAFF. CDR3 nucleotides: TGTGCCAGCAGACCCGTCCAGGGGCGGTGGACTGAAGCTTTCTTT.

The CDR3 DNA reads TGTGCCAGCAGTGAACGCCCCGCGGTTAGTGAAGCTTTCTTT. Translating it yields CASSERPAVSEAFF. V and J are TRBV25-1 and TRBJ1-1, with D unresolved. CDR1 MGHDK and CDR2 SYGVNS come from the germline V gene. V was pared by 2 bases and J by 7 bases, with 14 bases between. CDR3 length: 14 amino acids.

The chain uses TRBV10-1 and TRBJ2-7, with 12 bases matching TRBD2. CDR1 is WNHNN and CDR2 is SYGVQD in the germline V gene (reference sequence). The CDR3 contains 15 residues. V was pared by 4 bases and J by 5 bases, with 6 bases of the junction left unmatched. In DNA form, the CDR3 reads TGCGCCAGCAGTGCCTCCGGACTAGCGGGACACGAGCAGTACTTC. This gives the protein CASSASGLAGHEQYF.

This clone was found once. The genes are TRBV6-5 and TRBJ1-5; 7 nucleotides agree with TRBD1. CDR3 length: 13 amino acids. The germline CDR1 and CDR2 sequences are MNHEY and SVGAGI. The V and J ends lost 8 bases and 7 bases, in that order; junction bases with no gene match: 8. The CDR3 reads CASGTEARQPQHF. Here the CDR3 DNA reads TGTGCCAGCGGGACAGAGGCGAGACAGCCCCAGCATTTT.